This T cell receptor beta chain came from a study of blood T cell repertoires in COVID-19. Across the study: COVID-19 samples from acute and convalescent phases originated in the United States, Italy and Spain.

CDR3 length equals 12 residues. Germline V gene data show CDR1 as SGDLS and CDR2 as YYNGEE. As regards this clone: One junction end does not reproduce the germline sequence, and a read error may be involved.

How the authors handled the data: Nucleated cell number was recorded as an estimate derived from reference gene primer amplification. The repertoire was sequenced with immunoSEQ multiplex PCR; TCRdb's copy has only in-frame clones and lacks some. That table furnishes V, J and clone size, whereas the DNA furnished D and trimming. The table lists about 270,000 clones, 91% of them singletons. The study drew participants aged about 18 to 95 years from fewer than 30 US areas. Exposed participants encountered a COVID-19 case during the 2 weeks preceding study entry. The sample comprised PBMCs or T cells enriched from blood (not recorded which). J is TRBJ2-7 and V is TRBV9; D is perhaps TRBD1 (6 bases). The clonotype originates from a man aged 40-49 years who had been exposed to COVID-19. The CDR3 nucleotides are TGTGCCAGCAGCGGGTCGGGACACCCATTCTCCTTC. Amino acids: CASSGSGHPFSF.